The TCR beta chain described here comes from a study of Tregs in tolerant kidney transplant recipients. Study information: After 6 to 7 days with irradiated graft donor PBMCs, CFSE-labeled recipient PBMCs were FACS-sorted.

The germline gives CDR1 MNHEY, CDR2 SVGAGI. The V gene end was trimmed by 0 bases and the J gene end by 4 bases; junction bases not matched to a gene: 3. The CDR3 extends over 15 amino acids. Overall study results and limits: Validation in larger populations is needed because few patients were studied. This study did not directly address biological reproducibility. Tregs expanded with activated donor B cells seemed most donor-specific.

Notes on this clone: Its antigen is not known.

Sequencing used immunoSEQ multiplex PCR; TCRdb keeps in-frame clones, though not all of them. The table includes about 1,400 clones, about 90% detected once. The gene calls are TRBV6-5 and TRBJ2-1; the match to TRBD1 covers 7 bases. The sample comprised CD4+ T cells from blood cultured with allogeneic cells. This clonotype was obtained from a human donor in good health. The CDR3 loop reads CASSYSVTGYNEQFF. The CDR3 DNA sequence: TGTGCCAGCAGTTACTCCGTGACAGGGTACAATGAGCAGTTCTTC.